This T cell receptor (beta chain) was identified during a study of shared clonotypes between healthy human individuals. Whole-study context: Each donor contributed plates that comprised three CD4 naive, three CD4 memory, two CD8 naive and one CD8 memory. Points from the study as a whole: It was expected that sequencing depth would affect clonotype sharing among donors.

Each donor was a Caucasian adult residing in Nashville, Tennessee. Unmatched junction bases numbered 10, after V lost 5 bases and J lost 0 bases. The CDR3 covers 16 residues. CDR1 LNHDA and CDR2 SQIVND come from the germline V gene (reference sequence). Assay used: immunoSEQ multiplex PCR; TCRdb lists only in-frame clones, some missing. Among about 1.5 million clones listed, 96% were seen once. A single count supports this clone. The antigen is undetermined. The chain is built from TRBV19 and TRBJ2-7; 7 nucleotides match TRBD2. The sequence was collected from a man between 25 and 39 years old in good health. Material: naive CD4+ T cells sorted from blood. Described subset: CD45RA+ positively selected. The CDR3 DNA sequence: TGTGCCAGTAGTCCGATGGGGAGGGGACCCTCCTACGAGCAGTACTTC. Its translation is CASSPMGRGPSYEQYF.